The source of this T cell receptor beta chain is a study of identical twins. The length of the CDR3 is 13 residues. CDR1 and CDR2 from the germline V gene are SEHNR and FQNEAQ (reference sequence). V dropped 1 base and J dropped 6 bases, with 10 bases sitting between them. TCRdb reanalysed the 5' RACE reads using MiXCR and keeps one entry per CDR3 protein. This table holds approximately 500,000 distinct CDR3 sequences, 20% to 30% found once. The sample was also linked to a second study, of T cells expressing NK-cell markers. As reported in that work: In a handful of donors, dominant clonotypes made up about 25-60.1% of CD3+CD56-NKG2C+ cells.

Sample: CD4+ T cells sorted from blood. The rearrangement links TRBV7-9 to TRBJ2-7, with D uncertain. The TCR originated in a woman aged 18 to 35 in good health. Written as DNA, the CDR3 is TGTGCCAGCAGCTTAGGCAGCCTTTCCGAGCAGTACTTC. Protein product: CASSLGSLSEQYF.